This is a list of T cell receptor beta chains from one sample in a study of metastatic and nonmetastatic thyroid tumors. TCRdb re-called the PCR reads with MiXCR. The top ten hold approximately 25% of the sample, which has approximately 25,000 clones, roughly 20% seen once. Input material: blood. The receptors derive from a male donor with papillary thyroid cancer or a benign thyroid nodule (not recorded which). Some clones in this sample may be carry-over from other donors' samples. Each CDR3 is given with its conserved first and last residue. The D gene is left open where the match is weak. Size is stated for part of the rows, as once, few or many counts, or as a class when the clone is expanded.

j_call	v_call	clone_size	d_call	cdr3_nt	cdr3_aa
TRBJ2-7	TRBV7-9	many	NA	TGTGCCAGCATCCCTAATTCTACAGGGATCTACGAGCAGTACTTC	CASIPNSTGIYEQYF
TRBJ2-5	TRBV5-6	few	TRBD2	TGTGCCAGCAGCTTGAGGTGGAAGCGGGAAAAAGAGACCCAGTACTTC	CASSLRWKREKETQYF
TRBJ1-2	TRBV28	many	TRBD1	TGTGCCAGCAGTCCTTTGACAGGGTCCGGCTACACCTTC	CASSPLTGSGYTF
TRBJ2-1	TRBV30	many	NA	TGTGCCTGGACCGTAAACGCTTACAATGAGCAGTTCTTC	CAWTVNAYNEQFF
TRBJ1-6	TRBV7-9	many	NA	TGTGCCAGCAGCCCAGGCGTTGCGACTTCACCCCTCCACTTT	CASSPGVATSPLHF
TRBJ2-7	TRBV12-3/TRBV12-4	medium-sized	NA	TGTGCCAGCAGCCGGCGGTCGGGGGGCGGCGAGCAGTACTTC	CASSRRSGGGEQYF
TRBJ2-7	TRBV20-1	NA	NA	TGCAGTGCTAGAGAAGGGGGGGACCATCGACGATACGAGCAGTACTTC	CSAREGGDHRRYEQYF
TRBJ2-2	TRBV7-3	few	NA	TGTGCCAGCAGCTGGGGACTTGCGAACACCGGGGAGCTGTTTTTT	CASSWGLANTGELFF
TRBJ1-1	TRBV3-1	many	NA	TGTGCCAGCAGCCCCTTTTTGACAGTGAACACTGAAGCTTTCTTT	CASSPFLTVNTEAFF
TRBJ2-7	TRBV20-1	many	NA	TGCAGTGCGAGGCAGGCGCACTACGAGCAGTACTTC	CSARQAHYEQYF
TRBJ2-7	TRBV18	NA	NA	TGTGCCAGCTCACCATTCTGGGCCTACGAGCAGTACTTC	CASSPFWAYEQYF
TRBJ1-5	TRBV19	many	NA	TGTGCCAGTAGTATTGGCAGGGAGGTGAATCAGCCCCAGCATTTT	CASSIGREVNQPQHF
TRBJ1-4	TRBV11-3	many	NA	TGTGCCAGCAGCTTGGGCAGGGGAAATGAAAAACTGTTTTTT	CASSLGRGNEKLFF
TRBJ2-3	TRBV5-1	many	TRBD2	TGCGCCAGCAGCTTGGTTAGCGGACTAGCGGGAGGGCCTGTATCAGATACGCAGTATTTT	CASSLVSGLAGGPVSDTQYF
TRBJ2-6	TRBV7-6	many	TRBD2	TGTGCCAGCAGCCTCACGGTGAGCGGGAGTTCCGGGGCCAACGTCCTGACTTTC	CASSLTVSGSSGANVLTF
TRBJ2-2	TRBV24-1	few	NA	TGTGCCACCAGTGATGGTAGGGAGGCAGGGGAGCCGTTTTTT	CATSDGREAGEPFF
TRBJ2-1	TRBV20-1	NA	NA	TGCAGTGCTACTGGACATTCAGGGGTGTCCGACAATGAGCAGTTCTTC	CSATGHSGVSDNEQFF
TRBJ2-2	TRBV14	many	NA	TGTGCCAGCAGCCACCTAAGCGGGAACACCGGGGAGCTGTTTTTT	CASSHLSGNTGELFF
TRBJ2-5	TRBV20-1	many	NA	TGCAGTGCTAGAGGGGGGGACCAACAAGAGACCCAGTACTTC	CSARGGDQQETQYF
TRBJ2-5	TRBV15	NA	NA	TGTGCCACGATCAGACAACAAGAGACCCAGTACTTC	CATIRQQETQYF
TRBJ1-1	TRBV4-1	once	TRBD1	TGCGCCAGCAGCCTAGATCAGGAGACAGGGACTGAAGCTTTCTTT	CASSLDQETGTEAFF
TRBJ2-1	TRBV3-1	NA	NA	TGTGCCAGCAGCCCCAGGACGTCTCGCAATGAGCAGTTCTTC	CASSPRTSRNEQFF
TRBJ2-7	TRBV6-1	many	NA	TGTGCCAGCAGCGACAGCCCCGGTGGCACTGTTTACGAGCAGTACTTC	CASSDSPGGTVYEQYF
TRBJ2-1	TRBV11-1	once	NA	TGTGCCAGCAGCTCCCAATCCAGGACATGGAAGGGCGATGAGCAGTTCTTC	CASSSQSRTWKGDEQFF
TRBJ2-6	TRBV7-3	many	NA	TGTGCCAGCAGCTCAACGCGTGGCAGCGTCAACTCTGGGGCCAACGTCCTGACTTTC	CASSSTRGSVNSGANVLTF
TRBJ2-7	TRBV11-2	NA	TRBD2	TGTGCCAGCAGCTTAGTAGCTAGCGGGAGGGGTGCGAGCTCCTACGAGCAGTACTTC	CASSLVASGRGASSYEQYF
TRBJ2-3	TRBV5-1	NA	NA	TGCGCCAGCAGCTTGGACGACGCAGATACGCAGTATTTT	CASSLDDADTQYF
TRBJ1-2	TRBV12-5	many	TRBD1	TGTGCTAGTGCCCTAACCCGGACAGGTGACTATGGCTACACCTTC	CASALTRTGDYGYTF
TRBJ2-2	TRBV20-1	many	TRBD2	TGCAGTGCTAGAGATCTCTTGGGGACTAGCGGGGCCACCGCCGGGGAGCTGTTTTTT	CSARDLLGTSGATAGELFF
TRBJ2-2	TRBV7-9	many	NA	TGTGCCAGCAGCTCCGCCGACAAACCCCGGGAGCTGTTTTTT	CASSSADKPRELFF
TRBJ2-3	TRBV27	NA	TRBD1	TGTGCCAGTAGACAGGGTAATTGTGCAGATACACAGTATTTT	CASRQGNCADTQYF
TRBJ1-6	TRBV5-5	many	TRBD1	TGTGCCAGCAGTACTGGACAGGGAGGGTATTCACCCCTCCACTTT	CASSTGQGGYSPLHF
TRBJ2-7	TRBV28	few	TRBD1	TGTGCCAGTAGCGAACCTGTAACAGGGGGCTACGAGCAGTACTTC	CASSEPVTGGYEQYF
TRBJ2-7	TRBV20-1	many	TRBD1	TGCAGTGCTAGAAGACCACAGGGGAGTTACGAGCAGTACTTC	CSARRPQGSYEQYF
TRBJ1-5	TRBV28	many	NA	TGTGCCAGCAAATTACAGGATTATAGCAATCAGCCCCAGCATTTT	CASKLQDYSNQPQHF
TRBJ2-7	TRBV29-1	NA	NA	TGCAGCGTTGAAGGACAGTCCTACGAGCAGTACTTC	CSVEGQSYEQYF
TRBJ1-2	TRBV13	many	TRBD1	TGTGCCAGCAGCTTACTACAGGGGCCTAACTATGGCTACACCTTC	CASSLLQGPNYGYTF
TRBJ1-1	TRBV10-1	many	TRBD1	TGCGCCAGCAGTGTCGGGGGGGACAGAACTGAAGCTTTCTTT	CASSVGGDRTEAFF
TRBJ1-1	TRBV4-1	many	NA	TGCGCCAGCAGCCAAGATTCACAGAACACTGAAGCTTTCTTT	CASSQDSQNTEAFF
TRBJ1-5	TRBV11-3	many	NA	TGTGCCAGCAGCATCGGACAGAATCAGCCCCAGCATTTT	CASSIGQNQPQHF
TRBJ2-7	TRBV19	few	TRBD1	TGTGCCAGTAGTATAGTCAGGGGGCCAACCTACGAGCAGTACTTC	CASSIVRGPTYEQYF
TRBJ1-1	TRBV5-1	many	NA	TGCGCCAGCAGCCTGACAGATCCTATGAACACTGAAGCTTTCTTT	CASSLTDPMNTEAFF
TRBJ1-2	TRBV5-1	medium-sized	NA	TGCGCCAGCAGCTTGGATCCGAACAGCTTCTATGGCTACACCTTC	CASSLDPNSFYGYTF
TRBJ2-1	TRBV20-1	many	TRBD2	TGCAGTGCTAGAGAACCACTAGCGGGTTACAATGAGCAGTTCTTC	CSAREPLAGYNEQFF
TRBJ2-1	TRBV11-2	NA	TRBD2	TGTGCCAGCAGCTTGACTAGCGGGATCCATTATCAGTTCTTC	CASSLTSGIHYQFF
TRBJ2-2	TRBV2	many	NA	TGTGCCAGCAGAGGGCAGGGGGGTAACACCGGGGAGCTGTTTTTT	CASRGQGGNTGELFF
TRBJ1-2	TRBV30	NA	NA	TGTGCCTGGAGTCGTGGGGCCTATGGCTACCCCTTC	CAWSRGAYGYPF
TRBJ2-1	TRBV10-3	many	NA	TGTGCCATCAGTGGCGGACTCGACTACAATGAGCAGTTCTTC	CAISGGLDYNEQFF
TRBJ1-1	TRBV5-1	many	NA	TGCGCCAGCAGCTTGGGGGTGGACACTGAAGCTTTCTTT	CASSLGVDTEAFF
TRBJ1-2	TRBV6-1	few	NA	TGTGCCAGCAGTGAACTCCTTTGGGGGGATGGCTACACCTTC	CASSELLWGDGYTF
TRBJ1-2	TRBV30	NA	NA	TGTGCCTGGAGTCGGACGGAACAGAACTATGGCTACACCTTC	CAWSRTEQNYGYTF
TRBJ2-1	TRBV9	many	NA	TGTGCCAGCAGCGCTGCGGGACAGCCCCACAATGAGCAGTTCTTC	CASSAAGQPHNEQFF
TRBJ2-1	TRBV20-1	NA	NA	TGCAGTGCTAAGAAAGGGAAACTCCAGGAGGAGCAGTTCTTC	CSAKKGKLQEEQFF
TRBJ1-2	TRBV11-1	NA	NA	TGTGCCAGCAGCTTAAGGGGTCATTATGGCTACACCTTC	CASSLRGHYGYTF
TRBJ2-4	TRBV30	many	TRBD2	TGTGCCTGGAGTGGGGAACTAGCGGGAGGGCCGGCCAAAAACATTCAGTACTTC	CAWSGELAGGPAKNIQYF
TRBJ1-1	TRBV19	medium-sized	NA	TGTGCCAGTAGTATAGGCCGGCGGGGGAACACTGAAGCTTTCTTT	CASSIGRRGNTEAFF
TRBJ2-3	TRBV5-1	once	NA	TGCGCCAGCAGCATTCAGGGATTAGCCACAGATACGCAGAATTTT	CASSIQGLATDTQNF
TRBJ1-5	TRBV20-1	NA	TRBD1	TGCAGTGTTGGGGAAACAGGGGGTTCGGCTCAGCCCCAGCATTTT	CSVGETGGSAQPQHF
TRBJ2-1	TRBV6-1	medium-sized	TRBD1	TGTGCCAGCAGTGAAGAGACAGGGGGCTACAATGAGCAGTTCTTC	CASSEETGGYNEQFF